This is a list of T cell receptor beta chains from one sample in a study of blood T cell repertoires in COVID-19. Profiled with immunoSEQ multiplex PCR; TCRdb holds only in-frame clones, not every one. The table has under 200,000 clones, approximately 85% seen once. The sample comprised peripheral blood. These receptors originate from an elderly woman with acute or convalescent COVID-19. Each CDR3 is given with its conserved first and last residue. A D gene is named only where the DNA matches it firmly. A row's size may be missing; if present it is once, few, many or a size class.

d_call j_call clone_size v_call cdr3_aa cdr3_nt
TRBD1 TRBJ1-1 once TRBV5-1 CASSFATGDTEAFF TGCGCCAGCAGCTTCGCCACAGGGGACACTGAAGCTTTCTTT
TRBD1 TRBJ2-2 . TRBV5-4 CASSGRQGTDTGELFF TGTGCCAGCAGTGGGAGACAGGGTACGGACACCGGGGAGCTGTTTTTT
. TRBJ1-5 few TRBV30 CAWSLQTDQPQHF TGTGCCTGGAGCCTACAGACCGATCAGCCCCAGCATTTT
. TRBJ2-3 . TRBV9 CASSSFSGLGVDTQYF TGTGCCAGCAGCTCCTTTAGCGGACTGGGGGTAGATACGCAGTATTTT
TRBD1 TRBJ1-2 medium-sized TRBV9 CASSPGQGDGYTF TGTGCCAGCAGCCCGGGCCAGGGGGATGGCTACACCTTC
TRBD1 TRBJ1-1 . TRBV5-1 CASNQGADTEAFF TGCGCCAGTAACCAGGGGGCGGACACTGAAGCTTTCTTT
TRBD1 TRBJ2-1 . TRBV6-5 CASSTRDRGRVEQFF TGTGCCAGCAGTACCAGGGACAGGGGTAGGGTTGAGCAGTTCTTC
. TRBJ2-7 . TRBV6-6 CASSGGSGEQYF TGTGCCAGCAGTGGCGGAAGCGGTGAGCAGTACTTC
. TRBJ1-6 . TRBV7-8 CATATGAVSPLHF TGTGCTACGGCCACAGGCGCGGTGTCACCCCTCCACTTT
TRBD1 TRBJ1-2 . TRBV12-5 CASGPGTGLGHTF TGTGCTAGTGGTCCCGGGACAGGCTTGGGTCACACCTTC
. TRBJ1-4 . TRBV19 CASTFNVREKLFF TGTGCCAGTACCTTCAACGTGAGGGAAAAACTGTTTTTT
TRBD1 TRBJ1-6 . TRBV9 CASSVAPGQGSPLHF TGTGCCAGCAGCGTAGCCCCGGGACAGGGATCACCCCTCCACTTT
. TRBJ1-6 . TRBV4-2 CASSHIPGQRDSPLHF TGTGCCAGCAGCCATATTCCGGGACAACGGGATTCACCCCTCCACTTT
TRBD1 TRBJ1-2 . TRBV5-1 CASSSLGQDYGYTF TGCGCCAGCAGCTCGCTCGGACAGGACTATGGCTACACCTTC